Below, 5 T cell receptor beta chains from the same sample are listed, as sequenced in a study of blood T cell repertoires in COVID-19. Only in-frame clones appear in the TCRdb table, and some are missing; sequencing was by immunoSEQ multiplex PCR. The table includes approximately 210,000 clones, about 90% detected once. Sequencing was performed on peripheral blood. These receptors were obtained from a man between 35 and 55 years old with active or convalescent COVID-19.

This chain links TRBV24-1 with TRBJ2-2; possible D gene TRBD1, 5 bases. CDR1 KGHDR and CDR2 SFDVKD come from the germline V gene. V lost 0 bases and J lost 6, with 10 bases in between. The CDR3 covers 15 residues. The CDR3 nucleotides are TGTGCCACCAGTGATTTGTGGCAGGGCGCCGGGGAGCTGTTTTTT. Translation gives CATSDLWQGAGELFF.

The gene calls are TRBV19 and TRBJ2-1; 7 bases align to TRBD2. Germline trimming cut 5 bases from V and 8 bases from J; bases unmatched to any gene: 9. The CDR3 runs to 14 residues. Germline CDR1 LNHDA, CDR2 SQIVND (reference sequence). The CDR3 DNA follows: TGTGCCAGTAGTCCGCGGGGGTTGGGGGATGAGCAGTTCTTC. It is translated as CASSPRGLGDEQFF.

The CDR3 sequence is CASSNWDRGLEQYF. The CDR3, as DNA: TGTGCCAGCAGCAACTGGGACAGGGGTTTAGAGCAGTACTTC. The chain employs TRBV3-1 (or the pseudogene TRBV3-2) and TRBJ2-7, with 10 bases fitting TRBD1. Germline assignment: CDR1 LGHDT and CDR2 YNNKEL (reference sequence). The CDR3 sequence is 14 residues long. The J segment lost 7 bases and the V segment lost 5 bases, leaving 8 bases of the junction unmatched.

This clone was recorded only once. J is TRBJ2-7 and V is TRBV7-9, with D maybe TRBD2 (6 bases). The germline V and J ends were trimmed by 6 bases and 6 bases, with 21 bases remaining between them. The germline gives CDR1 SEHNR, CDR2 FQNEAQ (reference sequence). The CDR3 totals 15 residues. The CDR3 DNA is TGTGCCAGCAGTTTACCCGGGACTGTTATATCCGAGCAGTACTTC. It yields the protein CASSLPGTVISEQYF.

This clone was counted only a few times. The chain combines TRBV13 with TRBJ1-5; tentatively, D is TRBD1 (5 bases). This CDR3 has 14 residues. Germline V gives CDR1 PRHDT, CDR2 FYEKMQ (reference sequence). V shed 0 bases and J shed 10 bases, with 13 bases lying between them. The CDR3 nucleotides are TGTGCCAGCAGCTTAGGGGGGGGTTTAGGACCCCAGCATTTT. This gives the protein CASSLGGGLGPQHF.